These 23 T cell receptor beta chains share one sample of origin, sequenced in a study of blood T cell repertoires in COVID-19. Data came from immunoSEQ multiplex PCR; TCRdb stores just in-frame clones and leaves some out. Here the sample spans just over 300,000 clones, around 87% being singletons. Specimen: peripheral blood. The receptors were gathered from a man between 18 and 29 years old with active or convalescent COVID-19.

The CDR3 DNA sequence: TGTGCCACCAGAAATGCGATAGTTAGTAGCAATCAGCCCCAGCATTTT. Translated, it gives CATRNAIVSSNQPQHF. The chain links TRBV15 to TRBJ1-5; D remains ambiguous. With 6 bases removed from V and 0 bases from J, the gap between germline ends came to 15 bases. The germline gives CDR1 LNHNV, CDR2 YYDKDF (reference sequence). CDR3 length equals 16 residues. Supplemented by reference TRBV15 and TRBJ1-5, the full variable domain reads DAMVIQNPRYQVTQFGKPVTLSCSQTLNHNVMYWYQQKSSQAPKLLFHYYDKDFNNEADTPDNFQSRRPNTSFCFLDIRSPGLGDTAMYLCATRNAIVSSNQPQHFGDGTRLSIL.

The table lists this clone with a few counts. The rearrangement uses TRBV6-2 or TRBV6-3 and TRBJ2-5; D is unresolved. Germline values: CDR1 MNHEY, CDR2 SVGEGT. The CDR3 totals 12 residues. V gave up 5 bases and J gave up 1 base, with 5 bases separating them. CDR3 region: CASSPGQETQYF. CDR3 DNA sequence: TGTGCCAGCAGTCCGGGCCAAGAGACCCAGTACTTC.

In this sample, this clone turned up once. CDR3 amino acids: CASSFGTADYGYTF. DNA for the CDR3: TGTGCCAGCAGCTTCGGGACAGCGGACTATGGCTACACCTTC. The chain carries TRBV7-6 and TRBJ1-2; 7 bases are a match to TRBD1. CDR3 length equals 14 residues. The ends lost 3 bases at V and 3 bases at J; junction bases unmatched: 4. Per germline, CDR1 SGHVS and CDR2 FNYEAQ. The variable domain in full, with the rest retrieved from reference TRBV7-6 and TRBJ1-2, is GAGVSQSPRYKVTKRGQDVALRCDPISGHVSLYWYRQALGQGPEFLTYFNYEAQQDKSGLPNDRFSAERPEGSISTLTIQRTEQRDSAMYRCASSFGTADYGYTFGSGTRLTVV.

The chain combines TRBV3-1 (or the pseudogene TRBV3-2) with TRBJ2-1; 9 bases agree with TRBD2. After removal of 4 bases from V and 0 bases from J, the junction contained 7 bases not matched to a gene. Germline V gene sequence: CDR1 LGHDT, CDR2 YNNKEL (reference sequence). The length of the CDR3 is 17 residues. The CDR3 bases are TGTGCCAGCAGCCCGGAGACTAGCGGAAGCTCCTACAATGAGCAGTTCTTC. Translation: CASSPETSGSSYNEQFF.

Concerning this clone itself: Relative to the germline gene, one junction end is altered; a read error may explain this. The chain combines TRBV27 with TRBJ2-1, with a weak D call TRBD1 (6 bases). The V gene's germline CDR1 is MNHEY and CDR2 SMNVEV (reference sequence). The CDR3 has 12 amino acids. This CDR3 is CASSFDRHPQLF. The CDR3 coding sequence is TGTGCCAGCAGTTTTGACAGGCACCCTCAGCTCTTC.

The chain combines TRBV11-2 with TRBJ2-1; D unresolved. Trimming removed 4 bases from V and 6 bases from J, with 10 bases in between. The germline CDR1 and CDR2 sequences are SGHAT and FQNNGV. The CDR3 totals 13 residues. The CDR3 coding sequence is TGTGCCAGCAGCTCCCACTTCGGCAATGAGCAGTTCTTC. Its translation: CASSSHFGNEQFF. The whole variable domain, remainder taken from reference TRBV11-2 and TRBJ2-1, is EAGVAQSPRYKIIEKRQSVAFWCNPISGHATLYWYQQILGQGPKLLIQFQNNGVVDDSQLPKDRFSAERLKGVDSTLKIQPAKLEDSAVYLCASSSHFGNEQFFGPGTRLTVL.

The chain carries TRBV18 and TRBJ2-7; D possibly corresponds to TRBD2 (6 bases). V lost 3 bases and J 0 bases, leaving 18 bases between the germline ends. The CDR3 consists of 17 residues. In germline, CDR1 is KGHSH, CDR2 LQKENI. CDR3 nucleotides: TGTGCCAGCTCACCCTCTTACGTAACGGGAGACTCCTACGAGCAGTACTTC. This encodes CASSPSYVTGDSYEQYF.

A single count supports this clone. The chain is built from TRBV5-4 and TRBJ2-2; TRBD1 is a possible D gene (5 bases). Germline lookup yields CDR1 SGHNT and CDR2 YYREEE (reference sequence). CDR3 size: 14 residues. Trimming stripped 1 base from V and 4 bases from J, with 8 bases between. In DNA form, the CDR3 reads TGTGCCAGCAGCTTGAGGCAGGGCACCGGGGAGCTGTTTTTT. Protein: CASSLRQGTGELFF. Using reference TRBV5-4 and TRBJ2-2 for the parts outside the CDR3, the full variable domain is ETGVTQSPTHLIKTRGQQVTLRCSSQSGHNTVSWYQQALGQGPQFIFQYYREEENGRGNFPPRFSGLQFPNYSSELNVNALELDDSALYLCASSLRQGTGELFFGEGSRLTVL.

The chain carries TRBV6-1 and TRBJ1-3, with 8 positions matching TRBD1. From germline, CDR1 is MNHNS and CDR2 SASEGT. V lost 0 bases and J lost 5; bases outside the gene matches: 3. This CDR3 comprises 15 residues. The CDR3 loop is CASSEADRGRNTIYF. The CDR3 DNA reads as TGTGCCAGCAGTGAAGCCGACAGGGGTAGAAACACCATATATTTT.

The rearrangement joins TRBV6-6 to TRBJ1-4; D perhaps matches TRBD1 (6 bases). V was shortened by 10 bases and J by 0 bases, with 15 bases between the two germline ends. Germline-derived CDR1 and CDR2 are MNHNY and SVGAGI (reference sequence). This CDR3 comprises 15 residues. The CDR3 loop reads CATGTRGATNEKLFF. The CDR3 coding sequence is TGTGCCACTGGCACCAGGGGCGCAACTAATGAAAAACTGTTTTTT.

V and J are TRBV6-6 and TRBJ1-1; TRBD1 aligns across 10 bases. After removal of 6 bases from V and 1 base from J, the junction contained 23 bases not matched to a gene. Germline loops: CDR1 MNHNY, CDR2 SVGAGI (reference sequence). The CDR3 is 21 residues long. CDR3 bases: TGTGCCAGCAGCCGCCGCGAGACAAGACAGGGGGCTAGTCTTCAGAACACTGAAGCTTTCTTT. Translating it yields CASSRRETRQGASLQNTEAFF.

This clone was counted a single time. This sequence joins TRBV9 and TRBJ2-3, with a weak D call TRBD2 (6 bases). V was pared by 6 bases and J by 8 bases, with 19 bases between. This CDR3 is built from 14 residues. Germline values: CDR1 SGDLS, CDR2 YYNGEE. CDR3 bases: TGTGCCAGCACCCACACCGGGGTGGGGGGTACGCAGTATTTT. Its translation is CASTHTGVGGTQYF.

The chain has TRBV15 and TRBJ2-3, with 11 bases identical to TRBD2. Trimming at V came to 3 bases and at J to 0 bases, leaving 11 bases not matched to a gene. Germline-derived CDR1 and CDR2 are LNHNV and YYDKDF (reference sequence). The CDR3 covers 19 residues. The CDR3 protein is CATSSRAGLAAYSTDTQYF. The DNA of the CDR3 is TGTGCCACCAGCAGCCGGGCGGGACTAGCGGCGTACAGCACAGATACGCAGTATTTT.

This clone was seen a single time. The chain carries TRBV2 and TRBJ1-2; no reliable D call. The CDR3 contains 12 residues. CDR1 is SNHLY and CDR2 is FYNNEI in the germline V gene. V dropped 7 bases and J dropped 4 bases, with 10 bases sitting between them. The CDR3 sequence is CASIHIRYGYTF. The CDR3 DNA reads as TGTGCCAGCATCCACATTCGCTATGGCTACACCTTC. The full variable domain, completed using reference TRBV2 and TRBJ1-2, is EPEVTQTPSHQVTQMGQEVILRCVPISNHLYFYWYRQILGQKVEFLVSFYNNEISEKSEIFDDQFSVERPDGSNFTLKIRSTKLEDSAMYFCASIHIRYGYTFGSGTRLTVV.

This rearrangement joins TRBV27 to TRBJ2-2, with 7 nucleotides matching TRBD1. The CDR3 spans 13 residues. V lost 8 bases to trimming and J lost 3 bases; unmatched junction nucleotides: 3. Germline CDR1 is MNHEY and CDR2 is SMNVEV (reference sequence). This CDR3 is CASRDRYTGELFF. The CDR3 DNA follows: TGTGCCAGCCGGGACAGATACACCGGGGAGCTGTTTTTT.

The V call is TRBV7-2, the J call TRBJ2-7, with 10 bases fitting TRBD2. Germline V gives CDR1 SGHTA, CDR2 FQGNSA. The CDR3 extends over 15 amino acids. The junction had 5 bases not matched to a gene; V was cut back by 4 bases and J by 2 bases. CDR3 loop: CASSSRTSGAYEQYF. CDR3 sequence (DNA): TGTGCCAGCAGCTCCAGGACTAGCGGTGCCTACGAGCAGTACTTC.

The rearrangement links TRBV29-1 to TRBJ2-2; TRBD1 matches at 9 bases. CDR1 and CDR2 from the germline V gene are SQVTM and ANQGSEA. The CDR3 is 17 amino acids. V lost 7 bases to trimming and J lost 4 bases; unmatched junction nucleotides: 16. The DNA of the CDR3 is TGCAGCGACCCGGGGACAGGGACGTGGCGGAGCACCGGGGAGCTGTTTTTT. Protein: CSDPGTGTWRSTGELFF.

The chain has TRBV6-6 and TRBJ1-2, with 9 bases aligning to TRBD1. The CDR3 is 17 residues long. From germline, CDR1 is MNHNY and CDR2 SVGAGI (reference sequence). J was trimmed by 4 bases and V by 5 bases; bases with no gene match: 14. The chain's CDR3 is CASSLQGASFFTYGYTF. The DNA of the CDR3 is TGTGCCAGCAGTCTACAGGGGGCGTCCTTTTTTACCTATGGCTACACCTTC.

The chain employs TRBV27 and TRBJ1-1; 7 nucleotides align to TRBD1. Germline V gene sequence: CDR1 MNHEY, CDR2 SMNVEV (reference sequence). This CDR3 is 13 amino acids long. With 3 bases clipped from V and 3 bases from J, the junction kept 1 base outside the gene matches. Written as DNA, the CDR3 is TGTGCCAGCAGTTTTACAGGGGACACTGAAGCTTTCTTT. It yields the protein CASSFTGDTEAFF.

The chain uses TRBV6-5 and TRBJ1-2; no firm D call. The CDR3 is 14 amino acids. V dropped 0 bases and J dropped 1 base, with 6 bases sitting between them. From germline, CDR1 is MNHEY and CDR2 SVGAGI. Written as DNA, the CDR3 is TGTGCCAGCAGTTACTCCTGGCTTAACTATGGCTACACCTTC. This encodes CASSYSWLNYGYTF.

The CDR3 bases are TGTGCCAGCAGCCCTTCCGGGACTCGAGTCTCCTACGAGCAGTACTTC. Its translation is CASSPSGTRVSYEQYF. The chain recombines TRBV3-1 (or the pseudogene TRBV3-2) with TRBJ2-7; maybe TRBD2 (6 bases). V was cut by 4 bases and J by 0 bases, with 16 bases left in between. The CDR3 is 16 residues long. The germline CDR1 and CDR2 sequences are LGHDT and YNNKEL (reference sequence).

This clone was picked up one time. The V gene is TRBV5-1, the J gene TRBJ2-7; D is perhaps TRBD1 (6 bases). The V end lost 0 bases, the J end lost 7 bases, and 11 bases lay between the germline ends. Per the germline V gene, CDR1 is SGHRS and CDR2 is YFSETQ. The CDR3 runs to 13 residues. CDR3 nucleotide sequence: TGCGCCAGCAGCTTGGGTCAGGGGCAGGAGCAGTACTTC. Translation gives CASSLGQGQEQYF.

CDR3 sequence: CASSTRDRAGTDTQYF. The CDR3 DNA reads as TGTGCCAGCAGTACCCGGGACAGGGCCGGCACAGATACGCAGTATTTT. This sequence joins TRBV27 and TRBJ2-3, with 9 bases fitting TRBD1. The CDR3 loop spans 16 amino acids. Germline CDR1 is MNHEY and CDR2 is SMNVEV (reference sequence). The V gene end was trimmed by 5 bases and the J gene end by 1 base; junction bases not matched to a gene: 7.